Below, 28 T cell receptor beta chains from the same sample are listed, as sequenced in a study of T cell clonality in common variable immunodeficiency. Assay used: immunoSEQ multiplex PCR; TCRdb lists only in-frame clones, some missing. There are approximately 57,000 clones in the sample, none observed a single time. What was sequenced was peripheral blood mononuclear cells. The receptors shown here come from a person between 18 and 75 years old in good health.

Ten or more counts support this clone. The read is 3 residues too short to cover the CDR3 end, so that end is filled in from the germline J gene. The rearrangement joins TRBV11-2 to TRBJ1-5; TRBD1 is a possible D gene (6 bases). V was shortened by 6 bases and J by 5 bases, with 17 bases between the two germline ends. Germline CDR1 SGHAT, CDR2 FQNNGV. The CDR3 spans 15 residues. Incomplete CDR3 DNA: TGTGCCAGCAGTCCTGAAACAGGGATTGATCAGCCC. Residues: CASSPETGIDQP. The full CDR3 protein reads CASSPETGIDQPQHF. Full variable domain (outside the CDR3, taken from reference TRBV11-2 and TRBJ1-5): EAGVAQSPRYKIIEKRQSVAFWCNPISGHATLYWYQQILGQGPKLLIQFQNNGVVDDSQLPKDRFSAERLKGVDSTLKIQPAKLEDSAVYLCASSPETGIDQPQHFGDGTRLSIL.

This clone was detected many times. Read sequence stops 3 residues before the CDR3 end, and the germline J gene provides the missing end. The chain joins TRBV20-1 to TRBJ2-7, with 11 bases identical to TRBD2. This CDR3 comprises 15 residues. V shed 3 bases and J 2 bases; nucleotides not matched to a gene: 6. CDR1 DFQATT and CDR2 SNEGSKA come from the germline V gene (reference sequence). The CDR3 DNA, read in part, is TGCAGTGCTAGTGAGTCGACTAGCGGGACCTACGAG. It codes for CSASESTSGTYE. The whole CDR3 protein reads CSASESTSGTYEQYF.

This clone was observed many times. The read halts 3 residues ahead of the CDR3 end, with the missing end drawn from the germline J gene. The chain employs TRBV10-1 and TRBJ1-2; 8 bases align to TRBD1. This CDR3 comprises 13 residues. Germline V gene sequence: CDR1 WNHNN, CDR2 SYGVQD (reference sequence). Germline trimming cut 5 bases from V and 6 bases from J; bases unmatched to any gene: 5. The sequenced CDR3 bases are TGCGCCAGCAGTACGGACAGGGATGATGGC. It codes for CASSTDRDDG. The complete CDR3 protein is CASSTDRDDGYTF.

This clone came up many times. The CDR3 loop reads CASSFSGDEQFF. The CDR3 bases that were read are TGTGCCAGCAGTTTTTCAGGGGATGAG. This rearrangement joins TRBV12-3 or TRBV12-4 to TRBJ2-1, with D possibly matching TRBD1 (6 bases). The CDR3 extends 3 residues past the end of the read, so its final part is completed from the germline J gene. V lost 3 bases and J lost 8, with 8 bases in between. The CDR3 runs 12 residues.

This clone occurred many times. The CDR3 end lies 3 residues beyond the end of the read and is filled in from the germline J gene. V and J are TRBV7-9 and TRBJ1-1, with D perhaps TRBD1 (5 bases). This CDR3 has 15 amino acids. In germline, CDR1 is SEHNR, CDR2 FQNEAQ (reference sequence). V lost 4 bases and J 0 bases, leaving 12 bases between the germline ends. The CDR3 loop reads CASSSHRGMNTEAFF. Partial CDR3 DNA: TGTGCCAGCAGCTCTCACCGGGGGATGAACACTGAA.

This clone was detected ten times or more. The read gets to within 3 residues of the CDR3 end, and the germline J gene fills in the rest. The chain is built from TRBV5-1 and TRBJ1-1; 8 bases align to TRBD1. The germline CDR1 and CDR2 sequences are SGHRS and YFSETQ. The CDR3 sequence is 14 residues long. The part of the CDR3 DNA that was read is TGCGCCAGCAGCTTGGGTGAGACAGGGGAGATG. Translated, it gives CASSLGETGEM. The full CDR3 is CASSLGETGEMAFF.

In this sample, this clone turned up many times. The read terminates 3 residues ahead of where the CDR3 ends, so the germline J gene completes it. The J gene is TRBJ2-3, the V gene TRBV5-4; 10 bases are a match to TRBD2. Trimming at V came to 3 bases and at J to 3 bases, leaving 7 bases not matched to a gene. This CDR3 region has 16 residues. Germline V gene sequence: CDR1 SGHNT, CDR2 YYREEE (reference sequence). CDR3 in amino acids: CASSSGGSGGTDTQYF. The sequenced CDR3 bases are TGTGCCAGCAGCTCGGGGGGTAGCGGGGGGACAGATACG.

This clone was detected ten times or more. Read data end 3 residues before the CDR3 end; the end is taken from the germline J gene. V is TRBV9 and J is TRBJ2-2; D might be TRBD2 (6 bases). The CDR3 is 18 residues long. V was pared by 2 bases and J by 7 bases, with 24 bases between. CDR1 and CDR2 (germline): SGDLS, YYNGEE. The CDR3 sequence is CASSVAPFPTSAGGELFF. The part of the CDR3 DNA that was read is TGTGCCAGCAGCGTCGCACCGTTCCCGACTAGTGCGGGCGGGGAG.

The sample holds many counts of this clone. The read comes to an end 3 residues before the CDR3 does, leaving the germline J gene to fill in the end. This chain links TRBV28 with TRBJ1-2; 7 nucleotides match TRBD1. Germline assignment: CDR1 MDHEN and CDR2 SYDVKM. This CDR3 has 14 amino acids. The CDR3 region is CASSLFAGGEGYTF. The covered CDR3 bases are TGTGCCAGCAGTTTATTCGCAGGGGGTGAGGGC.

The CDR3 DNA, read in part, is TGTGCCAGCAGTCCTTCAGGGGGCGACTATGGC. Translation: CASSPSGGDYG. The whole CDR3 sequence reads CASSPSGGDYGYTF. This rearrangement joins TRBV7-9 to TRBJ1-2; 8 bases agree with TRBD1. The read is 3 residues too short to cover the CDR3 end, so that end is filled in from the germline J gene. The germline V gene has CDR1 SEHNR and CDR2 FQNEAQ (reference sequence). The CDR3 totals 14 residues. Trimming took 6 bases from V and 3 from J; bases not matched to a gene: 6.

This clone was seen repeatedly, ten times or more. The DNA ends 3 residues before the CDR3 does, and the rest of the CDR3 is filled in from the germline J gene. The chain employs TRBV11-3 and TRBJ2-1; D might be TRBD2 (7 bases). The CDR3 sequence is 15 residues long. CDR1 and CDR2 (germline): SGHNT, YENEEA. The V gene lost 1 base and the J gene lost 5 bases, with 12 bases spanning the gap. The CDR3 region is CASSLVGGANNEQFF. CDR3 bases read: TGTGCCAGCAGCTTAGTAGGGGGGGCAAACAATGAG.

This clone has more than one count but fewer than ten. Read data end 3 residues before the CDR3 end; the end is taken from the germline J gene. This chain connects TRBV7-9 to TRBJ1-2, with 7 bases lining up with TRBD1. Germline V gene data show CDR1 as SEHNR and CDR2 as FQNEAQ (reference sequence). CDR3 size: 15 residues. CDR3 DNA, as far as it was read: TGTGCCAGCAGCTTAGCGACAGGACAGGCGGAGGAC. Translation gives CASSLATGQAED. The CDR3 in full is CASSLATGQAEDYTF.

This clone was seen at least ten times. Read sequence stops 3 residues before the CDR3 end, and the germline J gene provides the missing end. The rearrangement uses TRBV6-1 and TRBJ2-3; 10 bases map to TRBD1. V shed 4 bases and J 2 bases; nucleotides not matched to a gene: 6. Germline CDR1 MNHNS, CDR2 SASEGT. This CDR3 spans 16 amino acids. CDR3: CASSARDRGFTDTQYF. The covered CDR3 bases are TGTGCCAGCAGTGCCCGGGACAGGGGCTTCACAGATACG.

This clone was detected a few times. From the germline J gene comes the end of the CDR3, since the read stops 3 residues before it. The chain is built from TRBV10-2 and TRBJ1-5; the D gene is possibly TRBD1 (5 bases). The CDR3 runs 18 residues. Between the trimmed V and J ends, which lost 3 bases and 7 bases, there was a span of 25 bases. In germline, CDR1 is WSHSY, CDR2 SAAADI. The covered CDR3 bases are TGCGCCAGCAGTGATTATGGTGAAGATGCAGGGAATATCCAGCCC. Its translation: CASSDYGEDAGNIQP. The whole CDR3 protein is CASSDYGEDAGNIQPQHF.

In its sample, this clone was seen many times. The read falls 3 residues short of the CDR3 end, and the missing part is taken from the germline J gene. V usage is TRBV7-7 and J usage is TRBJ2-5, with D possibly matching TRBD2 (5 bases). Trimming took 2 bases from V and 1 from J, leaving 5 bases between them. The CDR3 length is 13 residues. Germline V gene sequence: CDR1 SSHAT, CDR2 FNYEAQ (reference sequence). The chain's CDR3 is CASSLLAQETQYF. The part of the CDR3 DNA that was read is TGTGCCAGCAGCTTACTAGCCCAAGAGACC.

In its sample, this clone was seen many times. Read sequence stops 3 residues before the CDR3 end, and the germline J gene provides the missing end. The sample has other DNA sequences that encode this CDR3 too. This chain links TRBV29-1 with TRBJ2-6; 7 bases fit TRBD2. Germline loops: CDR1 SQVTM, CDR2 ANQGSEA. Trimming removed 4 bases from V and 1 base from J; junction bases left unmatched: 7. CDR3 length: 16 amino acids. CDR3 DNA (partial): TGCAGCGTTGGTGGCGGGAGCAGGTCTGGGGCCAACGTC. Its protein is CSVGGGSRSGANV. The whole CDR3 reads CSVGGGSRSGANVLTF.

This clone occurred many times. The missing CDR3 end, 3 residues past where the read stops, is filled in from the germline J gene. The V gene is TRBV19, the J gene TRBJ1-1; a weak D match, TRBD1 (5 bases). Germline V gene sequence: CDR1 LNHDA, CDR2 SQIVND (reference sequence). V was trimmed by 3 bases and J by 3 bases, leaving 11 bases between them. The CDR3 loop spans 14 amino acids. The CDR3 reads CASSMGGSYTEAFF. CDR3 bases read: TGTGCCAGTAGTATGGGGGGGAGTTACACTGAA.

This clone was found a few times. The observed sequence ends 3 residues before the CDR3 terminus, with the missing tail filled in from the germline J gene. V gene TRBV30 combines with J gene TRBJ2-1, with D perhaps matching TRBD1 (6 bases). The germline CDR1 and CDR2 sequences are GTSNPN and SVGIG (reference sequence). With 4 bases removed from V and 4 bases from J, the gap between germline ends came to 14 bases. The CDR3 loop spans 14 amino acids. Here the CDR3 reads CAWTRTAQYNEQFF. The CDR3 bases that were read are TGTGCCTGGACCCGGACAGCTCAATACAATGAG.

This clone was detected ten times or more. From the germline J gene comes the end of the CDR3, since the read stops 3 residues before it. The chain combines TRBV19 with TRBJ2-1; weak D call: TRBD1 (6 bases). Trimming shortened V by 7 bases and J by 8 bases, and 12 bases separated the two germline ends. Germline values: CDR1 LNHDA, CDR2 SQIVND (reference sequence). There are 12 residues in the CDR3. CDR3 DNA (partial): TGTGCCAGTACCCGGACAGACGATGAG. This encodes CASTRTDDE. The full CDR3 protein reads CASTRTDDEQFF. The full variable domain, with the rest looked up from reference TRBV19 and TRBJ2-1, is DGGITQSPKYLFRKEGQNVTLSCEQNLNHDAMYWYRQDPGQGLRLIYYSQIVNDFQKGDIAEGYSVSREKKESFPLTVTSAQKNPTAFYLCASTRTDDEQFFGPGTRLTVL.

This clone was detected ten times or more. The junction and the germline gene differ at one end; a read error may be behind it. The read terminates 3 residues before the CDR3 end, so the remaining end is supplied by the germline J gene. The chain uses TRBV4-2 and TRBJ1-4, with a possible D match to TRBD1 (5 bases). Germline CDR1 and CDR2: LGHNA and YNFKEQ. The CDR3 spans 17 residues. The sequenced part of the CDR3 DNA is TGCGCCAGCAGCCAAGAATGGGCGGGGACTGGGGCCAACGTA. It is translated as CASSQEWAGTGANV. The whole CDR3 sequence is CASSQEWAGTGANVLFF.

This clone was seen ten or more times. The CDR3 is cut off 3 residues early in the read; its end comes from the germline J gene. This chain links TRBV20-1 with TRBJ1-1; the match to TRBD1 covers 7 bases. This CDR3 comprises 13 residues. Germline V gene data show CDR1 as DFQATT and CDR2 as SNEGSKA (reference sequence). This CDR3 is CRGGGTVSTEAFF. CDR3 bases read: TGCAGAGGAGGGGGCACTGTTAGCACTGAA.

This clone was seen only a few times. The read ends 3 residues early relative to the CDR3; the germline J gene fills the gap. This chain connects TRBV6-4 to TRBJ2-1; 9 positions agree with TRBD2. Unmatched junction bases numbered 6, after V lost 5 bases and J lost 7 bases. Germline CDR1 is MRHNA and CDR2 is SNTAGT. The CDR3 covers 14 residues. CDR3 loop: CASSRSGSGNEQFF. The CDR3 bases that were read are TGTGCCAGCAGTCGTAGCGGGAGTGGGAATGAG.

This clone was observed at least ten times. The read finishes 3 residues shy of the CDR3 end, and the germline J gene is used to complete it. This chain connects TRBV2 to TRBJ1-6; 7 nucleotides match TRBD1. This CDR3 region has 14 residues. Trimming took 4 bases from V and 7 from J; bases not matched to a gene: 4. Per the germline V gene, CDR1 is SNHLY and CDR2 is FYNNEI. The CDR3: CASSGQGRNSPLHF. CDR3 DNA (partial): TGTGCCAGCAGTGGACAGGGTAGGAATTCACCC.

This clone was seen ten or more times. The CDR3 end lies 3 residues beyond the end of the read and is filled in from the germline J gene. The chain recombines TRBV19 with TRBJ1-1; 7 nucleotides line up with TRBD1. This CDR3 is built from 21 residues. The germline gives CDR1 LNHDA, CDR2 SQIVND (reference sequence). V lost 4 bases to trimming and J lost 2 bases; unmatched junction nucleotides: 25. The sequenced CDR3 bases are TGTGCCAGTAGTACAAAGGGGGACAGACCTTCAGAAATAATAGGTAACACTGAA. Protein: CASSTKGDRPSEIIGNTE. The whole CDR3 sequence reads CASSTKGDRPSEIIGNTEAFF. The variable domain in full, with the rest retrieved from reference TRBV19 and TRBJ1-1, is DGGITQSPKYLFRKEGQNVTLSCEQNLNHDAMYWYRQDPGQGLRLIYYSQIVNDFQKGDIAEGYSVSREKKESFPLTVTSAQKNPTAFYLCASSTKGDRPSEIIGNTEAFFGQGTRLTVV.

As to this clone: The missing CDR3 end, 3 residues past where the read stops, is filled in from the germline J gene. The V and J genes are TRBV19 and TRBJ1-2; D is unresolved. From germline, CDR1 is LNHDA and CDR2 SQIVND (reference sequence). The CDR3 is made up of 15 amino acids. The chain's CDR3 is CASSIEIAGASDYTF. Incomplete CDR3 DNA: TGTGCCAGTAGTATAGAAATAGCGGGAGCCTCCGAC.

At least ten counts were recorded for this clone. The read ends 3 residues before the CDR3 terminus; that terminus is restored from the germline J gene. V gene TRBV5-6 combines with J gene TRBJ2-1, with 8 bases identical to TRBD2. The CDR3 consists of 15 residues. The trim removed 4 bases at V and 7 bases at J, leaving 10 bases unmatched. Germline V lookup: CDR1 SGHDT, CDR2 YYEEEE. CDR3 residues: CASSQTTGGGNEQFF. The part of the CDR3 DNA that was read is TGTGCCAGCAGCCAAACCACCGGGGGGGGGAATGAG.

This clone appeared many times. The CDR3 end falls 3 residues outside the read, so it is completed with the germline J gene. The chain recombines TRBV20-1 with TRBJ2-3; 12 bases line up with TRBD2. CDR1 is DFQATT, CDR2 SNEGSKA, per germline (reference sequence). The CDR3 is made up of 16 amino acids. V shed 6 bases, J shed 4 bases, and the junction held 11 bases outside the gene matches. CDR3 in amino acids: CSAIPSGRALPDTQYF. The DNA read from the CDR3 is TGCAGTGCGATCCCTAGCGGGAGGGCCCTCCCAGATACG.

There are many counts of this clone. The read falls 3 residues short of the CDR3 end, and the missing part is taken from the germline J gene. V is TRBV28 and J is TRBJ2-3; 14 bases align to TRBD2. V lost 3 bases to trimming and J lost 6 bases; unmatched junction nucleotides: 8. This CDR3 has 17 residues. Germline-derived CDR1 and CDR2 are MDHEN and SYDVKM. The DNA read from the CDR3 is TGTGCCAGCAGTTTGGCTGGGACTAGCGGGAGACAGGATACG. Amino acids: CASSLAGTSGRQDT. The CDR3 as a whole reads CASSLAGTSGRQDTQYF.